Presented here are 29 T cell receptor beta chains from one specimen sequenced in a study of CD8 T cells in Susac syndrome. Reverse transcription of about 0.5 to 1 ug RNA used random hexamers. A single record per CDR3 protein comes from TCRdb applying MiXCR to the immunoSEQ multiplex PCR reads. The top ten clones hold around 0.14% of a sample with 150,000 to 200,000 distinct CDR3 sequences, around 94% of them seen once. The sequenced sample was CD4+ T cells from PBMCs. The receptors shown here come from a human donor in good health.

V and J are TRBV27 and TRBJ2-7; the match to TRBD1 covers 10 bases. The CDR3 totals 14 residues. The V gene's germline CDR1 is MNHEY and CDR2 SMNVEV (reference sequence). The trim removed 5 bases at V and 7 bases at J, leaving 8 bases unmatched. CDR3 DNA sequence: TGTGCCAGCAGTCTGGACAGGGGGGCTAATGAGCAGTACTTC. Protein product: CASSLDRGANEQYF.

This chain joins TRBV30 and TRBJ2-3; TRBD1 agrees at 10 bases. J was trimmed by 4 bases and V by 3 bases; bases with no gene match: 7. This CDR3 has 15 residues. CDR1 is GTSNPN, CDR2 SVGIG, per germline (reference sequence). The DNA for the CDR3 is TGTGCCTGGAGCAGTGGGGACAGGGGTTCAGATACGCAGTATTTT. The encoded protein is CAWSSGDRGSDTQYF.

The genes are TRBV30 and TRBJ2-7; a weak D match, TRBD1 (5 bases). Germline V lookup: CDR1 GTSNPN, CDR2 SVGIG (reference sequence). V was cut by 0 bases and J by 2 bases, with 11 bases left in between. This CDR3 comprises 14 residues. CDR3 sequence: CAWSVHSGTYEQYF. In nucleotides, the CDR3 is TGTGCCTGGAGTGTCCATTCAGGGACCTACGAGCAGTACTTC. Drawing the rest from reference TRBV30 and TRBJ2-7, the complete variable domain is SQTIHQWPATLVQPVGSPLSLECTVEGTSNPNLYWYRQAAGRGLQLLFYSVGIGQISSEVPQNLSASRPQDRQFILSSKKLLLSDSGFYLCAWSVHSGTYEQYFGPGTRLTVT.

Comment on this clonotype: One end of the junction does not line up with germline, which may come from a read error. The V and J genes are TRBV27 and TRBJ2-5; TRBD1 matches at 11 bases. CDR3 length equals 15 residues. CDR1 and CDR2 (germline): MNHEY, SMNVEV (reference sequence). In nucleotides, the CDR3 is TGTGCCAGCAGCCTGGGACAGGGGGGGCAAGGGACCCAGTACTTC. It codes for CASSLGQGGQGTQYF.

This chain connects TRBV12-3 or TRBV12-4 to TRBJ1-5; D ambiguous. Trimming stripped 5 bases from V and 3 bases from J, with 14 bases between. The CDR3 totals 15 residues. The DNA of the CDR3 is TGTGCCAGCAGTACCCGGGGAGGCCCCAATCAGCCCCAGCATTTT. It is translated as CASSTRGGPNQPQHF.

The chain couples TRBV2 to TRBJ2-3; tentative D call: TRBD1 (5 bases). The germline CDR1 and CDR2 sequences are SNHLY and FYNNEI. There are 15 residues in the CDR3. V was pared by 0 bases and J by 8 bases, with 15 bases between. In DNA, the CDR3 is TGTGCCAGCAGTGAAGCAGGAAGGGGCGATGGTACGCAGTATTTT. Residues: CASSEAGRGDGTQYF.

The chain recombines TRBV12-3 or TRBV12-4 with TRBJ1-1; no clear D. The germline V and J ends were trimmed by 7 bases and 1 base, with 10 bases remaining between them. This CDR3 is 13 amino acids long. The CDR3 loop is CASKKTQNTEAFF. The CDR3 region has the DNA TGTGCCAGCAAAAAAACCCAGAACACTGAAGCTTTCTTT.

The chain recombines TRBV30 with TRBJ1-5; 10 nucleotides line up with TRBD1. The junction had 4 bases not matched to a gene; V was cut back by 5 bases and J by 0 bases. The CDR3 loop spans 15 amino acids. The germline V gene has CDR1 GTSNPN and CDR2 SVGIG (reference sequence). The CDR3 coding sequence is TGTGCCTGGGGACAGGGGGGATATAGCAATCAGCCCCAGCATTTT. It specifies CAWGQGGYSNQPQHF.

J is TRBJ2-1 and V is TRBV20-1; 7 positions agree with TRBD2. Trimming at V came to 6 bases and at J to 1 base, leaving 12 bases not matched to a gene. There are 16 residues in the CDR3. CDR1 and CDR2 from the germline V gene are DFQATT and SNEGSKA (reference sequence). DNA for the CDR3: TGCAGTGCCCACCTTTATAGGCGGGGGTCCTACAATGAGCAGTTCTTC. Protein sequence: CSAHLYRRGSYNEQFF.

The rearrangement links TRBV29-1 to TRBJ2-3; unclear D gene. V shed 4 bases and J shed 2 bases, with 10 bases lying between them. Germline V lookup: CDR1 SQVTM, CDR2 ANQGSEA. The CDR3 loop spans 13 amino acids. The CDR3 loop reads CSVGHSNTDTQYF. The CDR3 region has the DNA TGCAGCGTTGGGCACTCGAACACAGATACGCAGTATTTT.

The genes are TRBV9 and TRBJ2-7; D gene uncertain. Trimming shortened V by 1 base and J by 6 bases, and 14 bases separated the two germline ends. Germline lookup yields CDR1 SGDLS and CDR2 YYNGEE. The CDR3 is 14 amino acids. The CDR3 region has the DNA TGTGCCAGCAGCGTACGCTCCACTATAGGCGAGCAGTACTTC. It codes for CASSVRSTIGEQYF.

This chain joins TRBV5-1 and TRBJ1-2, with 7 bases aligning to TRBD1. Germline V gene data show CDR1 as SGHRS and CDR2 as YFSETQ. CDR3 size: 13 residues. The J segment lost 6 bases and the V segment lost 3 bases, leaving 5 bases of the junction unmatched. As DNA, the CDR3 is TGCGCCAGCAGCTCGACAGGGACGGATGGCTACACCTTC. Translated: CASSSTGTDGYTF.

This chain uses TRBV20-1 with TRBJ2-3, with 13 bases lining up with TRBD2. The CDR3 length is 15 residues. The trim removed 4 bases at V and 5 bases at J, leaving 6 bases unmatched. Germline V lookup: CDR1 DFQATT, CDR2 SNEGSKA (reference sequence). In DNA form, the CDR3 reads TGCAGTGCTACCGGGACTAGCGGGGTGCAAGATACGCAGTATTTT. It specifies CSATGTSGVQDTQYF.

The V call is TRBV7-2, the J call TRBJ2-3; a weak D match, TRBD2 (5 bases). Germline CDR1 is SGHTA and CDR2 is FQGNSA. CDR3 length: 16 amino acids. The V end was cut by 5 bases, the J end by 0 bases, with 15 bases between. CDR3 in amino acids: CASSPSISVSTDTQYF. CDR3 DNA: TGTGCCAGCAGCCCTTCGATTAGCGTTAGCACAGATACGCAGTATTTT.

The sample holds one count of this clonotype. The genes are TRBV3-1 and TRBJ2-1; D call uncertain. CDR1 is LGHDT, CDR2 YNNKEL, per germline (reference sequence). This CDR3 has 14 amino acids. Trimming stripped 4 bases from V and 2 bases from J, with 9 bases between. In nucleotides, the CDR3 is TGTGCCAGCAGCCTCAGGACGCCCTACAATGAGCAGTTCTTC. This codes for CASSLRTPYNEQFF.

This chain joins TRBV7-2 and TRBJ2-7, with D unclear. Germline CDR1 SGHTA, CDR2 FQGNSA. The V gene lost 0 bases and the J gene lost 3 bases, with 9 bases spanning the gap. The CDR3 loop spans 14 amino acids. The CDR3 reads CASSLALRDYEQYF. CDR3 DNA: TGTGCCAGCAGCTTAGCGCTCAGAGACTACGAGCAGTACTTC.

The rearrangement uses TRBV7-9 and TRBJ1-1, with no clear D. Trimming took 0 bases from V and 6 from J, leaving 8 bases between them. The CDR3 length is 13 residues. Germline CDR1 SEHNR, CDR2 FQNEAQ (reference sequence). The CDR3 sequence is CASSLARGAEAFF. DNA of the CDR3: TGTGCCAGCAGCTTAGCGCGTGGGGCTGAAGCTTTCTTT. The full variable domain, completed using reference TRBV7-9 and TRBJ1-1, is DTGVSQNPRHKITKRGQNVTFRCDPISEHNRLYWYRQTLGQGPEFLTYFQNEAQLEKSRLLSDRFSAERPKGSFSTLEIQRTEQGDSAMYLCASSLARGAEAFFGQGTRLTVV.

The chain combines TRBV15 with TRBJ1-2; a weak D match, TRBD1 (5 bases). Germline CDR1 LNHNV, CDR2 YYDKDF (reference sequence). V was clipped by 5 bases and J by 2 bases, with 12 bases between them. This CDR3 has 14 residues. CDR3: CATSPRWGNYGYTF. The CDR3, as DNA: TGTGCCACCAGCCCGAGGTGGGGGAACTATGGCTACACCTTC.

V is TRBV28 and J is TRBJ2-7, with TRBD1 matching over 8 bases. Germline assignment: CDR1 MDHEN and CDR2 SYDVKM. The CDR3 sequence is 13 residues long. V dropped 6 bases and J dropped 7; count of bases not matched to a gene: 8. CDR3 in DNA: TGTGCCAGCAGGGATACCGGGACAGGAGAGCAGTACTTC. The encoded protein is CASRDTGTGEQYF.

The V call is TRBV7-2, the J call TRBJ2-1; D remains unclear. This CDR3 is built from 17 residues. Deletions cut 7 bases from V and 5 bases from J, with 24 bases between. The V gene's germline CDR1 is SGHTA and CDR2 FQGNSA. CDR3 residues: CASTFPSTWSVHNEQFF. Written as DNA, the CDR3 is TGTGCCAGCACCTTTCCTTCCACCTGGAGCGTGCACAATGAGCAGTTCTTC. The full variable domain, in which reference TRBV7-2 and TRBJ2-1 provide the parts outside the CDR3, is GAGVSQSPSNKVTEKGKDVELRCDPISGHTALYWYRQSLGQGLEFLIYFQGNSAPDKSGLPSDRFSAERTGGSVSTLTIQRTQQEDSAVYLCASTFPSTWSVHNEQFFGPGTRLTVL.

The chain carries TRBV29-1 and TRBJ2-3; 7 nucleotides line up with TRBD1. Germline CDR1 is SQVTM and CDR2 is ANQGSEA. The V and J ends lost 2 bases and 4 bases, in that order; junction bases with no gene match: 3. The CDR3 loop spans 13 amino acids. CDR3 residues: CSVERQGADTQYF. As DNA, the CDR3 is TGCAGCGTTGAAAGGCAGGGGGCAGATACGCAGTATTTT.

The chain has TRBV12-3 or TRBV12-4 and TRBJ2-7; 8 nucleotides agree with TRBD1. The trim removed 8 bases at V and 0 bases at J, leaving 6 bases unmatched. The CDR3 sequence is 14 residues long. The CDR3 is CASAGDRTSYEQYF. Here the CDR3 DNA reads TGTGCCAGCGCTGGGGACAGGACCTCCTACGAGCAGTACTTC.

The rearrangement links TRBV5-4 to TRBJ1-2; the match to TRBD1 covers 8 bases. This CDR3 is built from 13 residues. Looked up from germline, CDR1 is SGHNT and CDR2 is YYREEE (reference sequence). With V trimmed by 1 base and J by 7 bases, 3 bases remained unmatched. The CDR3 reads CASSLQQGAGYTF. Here the CDR3 DNA reads TGTGCCAGCAGCTTGCAGCAGGGGGCTGGCTACACCTTC.

The V gene is TRBV9, the J gene TRBJ2-3; D gene ambiguous. CDR1 SGDLS and CDR2 YYNGEE come from the germline V gene. The V and J ends lost 3 bases and 0 bases respectively, with 14 bases between them. The CDR3 spans 16 residues. The CDR3 region has the DNA TGTGCCAGCAGCGCTCGCAGGCCGACCAGCACAGATACGCAGTATTTT. This translates into CASSARRPTSTDTQYF.

The chain carries TRBV20-1 and TRBJ1-6; D gene ambiguous. CDR1 and CDR2 from the germline V gene are DFQATT and SNEGSKA (reference sequence). V shed 3 bases and J shed 4 bases, with 13 bases lying between them. The CDR3 covers 15 residues. CDR3: CSASPRTVYNSPLHF. DNA of the CDR3: TGCAGTGCTAGTCCCAGGACGGTTTATAATTCACCCCTCCACTTT.

The genes are TRBV5-6 and TRBJ2-7; 7 bases agree with TRBD1. The V gene end was trimmed by 4 bases and the J gene end by 3 bases; junction bases not matched to a gene: 7. From germline, CDR1 is SGHDT and CDR2 YYEEEE. The CDR3 contains 14 residues. In DNA, the CDR3 is TGTGCCAGCAGCAGGTCAGGGGGTTTCTACGAGCAGTACTTC. It translates to CASSRSGGFYEQYF.

This chain connects TRBV28 to TRBJ2-1; TRBD1 matches at 8 bases. The assigned J gene may be wrong: the sequence end matches TRBJ2-7 better. The CDR3 is made up of 14 amino acids. The germline V gene has CDR1 MDHEN and CDR2 SYDVKM. Here the CDR3 reads CASSARTGNGEQYF. The DNA of the CDR3 is TGTGCCAGCAGTGCCAGGACAGGGAATGGGGAGCAGTACTTC.

This clonotype was seen only once. The chain uses TRBV7-9 and TRBJ2-1; D may be TRBD2 (6 bases). Germline V gene data show CDR1 as SEHNR and CDR2 as FQNEAQ (reference sequence). The CDR3 length is 15 residues. V was clipped by 1 base and J by 6 bases, with 13 bases between them. The CDR3 coding sequence is TGTGCCAGCAGCTTAGGGGGAGGACCCGCCAATGAGCAGTTCTTC. Protein sequence: CASSLGGGPANEQFF.

The count of this clonotype is one. V is TRBV11-2 and J is TRBJ2-3; 8 positions match TRBD2. Germline loops: CDR1 SGHAT, CDR2 FQNNGV. The CDR3 sequence is 17 residues long. Trimming at V came to 5 bases and at J to 6 bases, leaving 16 bases not matched to a gene. CDR3 in DNA: TGTGCCAGCAGCCCCCTCTCGGGGGCGGGGGGAAGGGATACGCAGTATTTT. This gives the protein CASSPLSGAGGRDTQYF. Using reference TRBV11-2 and TRBJ2-3 for the parts outside the CDR3, the full variable domain is EAGVAQSPRYKIIEKRQSVAFWCNPISGHATLYWYQQILGQGPKLLIQFQNNGVVDDSQLPKDRFSAERLKGVDSTLKIQPAKLEDSAVYLCASSPLSGAGGRDTQYFGPGTRLTVL.